Each of the 32 T cell receptor beta chains below was sequenced from the same sample in a study of blood T cell repertoires in COVID-19. The method was immunoSEQ multiplex PCR; TCRdb's version includes in-frame clones alone and lacks a portion of them. The data show approximately 37,000 clones, with 86% seen just once and more than 15% held by the top ten. The material sequenced was peripheral blood. The receptor set was obtained from a man in his fifties or sixties in a cohort sampled during active COVID-19.

The chain carries TRBV6-5 and TRBJ2-7; tentative D call: TRBD1 (6 bases). V dropped 10 bases and J dropped 2 bases, with 15 bases sitting between them. The CDR3 length is 13 residues. Germline V gives CDR1 MNHEY, CDR2 SVGAGI. The CDR3 region is CATRQAAPYEQYF. The CDR3 DNA reads as TGTGCCACCCGACAGGCCGCCCCCTACGAGCAGTACTTC.

The CDR3 bases are TGTGCCAGCAGCTTAGATCCAACAGGCGGCTACACCTTC. Encoded protein: CASSLDPTGGYTF. The chain recombines TRBV11-2 with TRBJ1-2; TRBD1 is a possible D gene (5 bases). The CDR3 is made up of 13 amino acids. Germline values: CDR1 SGHAT, CDR2 FQNNGV. Trimming took off 0 bases at V and 8 bases at J, with 10 bases between the two ends.

This rearrangement joins TRBV5-1 to TRBJ2-7; TRBD1 agrees at 7 bases. V dropped 4 bases and J dropped 0; count of bases not matched to a gene: 4. Germline CDR1 and CDR2: SGHRS and YFSETQ. CDR3 length: 14 amino acids. The CDR3 DNA sequence: TGCGCCAGCAGCCCGGACAGGTCCTCCTACGAGCAGTACTTC. It specifies CASSPDRSSYEQYF.

The rearrangement joins TRBV27 to TRBJ2-3; 10 nucleotides align to TRBD1. The CDR3 loop spans 17 amino acids. Trimming cost V 0 bases and J 1 base; bases outside gene matches: 4. Looked up from germline, CDR1 is MNHEY and CDR2 is SMNVEV (reference sequence). The CDR3 DNA reads as TGTGCCAGCAGTTTATCTTTGACAGGGGGCGGCACAGATACGCAGTATTTT. Its protein is CASSLSLTGGGTDTQYF.

The chain joins TRBV6-5 to TRBJ1-3, with 7 bases aligning to TRBD1. The germline V gene has CDR1 MNHEY and CDR2 SVGAGI. This CDR3 comprises 14 residues. V lost 6 bases, J lost 0 bases, and 2 bases stayed unmatched. CDR3 residues: CASSTGASGNTIYF. CDR3 coding DNA: TGTGCCAGCAGCACAGGGGCCTCTGGAAACACCATATATTTT.

The chain combines TRBV30 with TRBJ1-2; 8 positions match TRBD1. Germline-derived CDR1 and CDR2 are GTSNPN and SVGIG (reference sequence). The V gene end was trimmed by 2 bases and the J gene end by 5 bases; junction bases not matched to a gene: 13. There are 16 residues in the CDR3. As DNA, the CDR3 is TGTGCCTGGAGTCTGACCCCCGGGACAGGAGCTTATGGCTACACCTTC. Residues: CAWSLTPGTGAYGYTF.

In its sample, this clone was seen once. V gene TRBV9 combines with J gene TRBJ2-7, with TRBD1 matching 9 bases. Germline loops: CDR1 SGDLS, CDR2 YYNGEE. The V segment lost 2 bases and the J segment 6 bases; nucleotides outside the gene matches: 9. CDR3 length: 15 amino acids. In nucleotides, the CDR3 is TGTGCCAGCAGCGTCGGAGGGACAGGGCTGAGCGAGCAGTACTTC. Translating it yields CASSVGGTGLSEQYF.

This clone was seen once. This chain uses TRBV5-5 with TRBJ2-1; 10 bases are shared with TRBD2. CDR1 is SGHKS and CDR2 is YYEKEE in the germline V gene (reference sequence). The V and J ends lost 1 base and 6 bases, in that order; junction bases with no gene match: 4. The CDR3 has 15 residues. CDR3 loop: CASSLWASGGNEQFF. For the CDR3, the DNA is TGTGCCAGCAGCTTGTGGGCTAGCGGGGGCAATGAGCAGTTCTTC.

The V and J genes are TRBV3-1 (or the pseudogene TRBV3-2) and TRBJ2-7, with 7 nucleotides matching TRBD2. V was clipped by 3 bases and J by 7 bases; unmatched bases: 12. There are 15 residues in the CDR3. CDR1 and CDR2 from the germline V gene are LGHDT and YNNKEL (reference sequence). CDR3 loop: CASSHRHSGPWEQYF. CDR3 bases: TGTGCCAGCAGCCATCGCCATAGCGGGCCTTGGGAGCAGTACTTC.

V gene TRBV5-5 combines with J gene TRBJ2-5; the match to TRBD1 covers 7 bases. The CDR3 loop spans 13 amino acids. The V gene end was trimmed by 7 bases and the J gene end by 0 bases; junction bases not matched to a gene: 3. The germline CDR1 and CDR2 sequences are SGHKS and YYEKEE (reference sequence). Here the CDR3 reads CASSDRNQETQYF. In DNA form, the CDR3 reads TGTGCCAGCTCGGACAGGAACCAAGAGACCCAGTACTTC.

The chain uses TRBV6-6 and TRBJ2-7, with TRBD1 as a possible D gene (6 bases). Germline values: CDR1 MNHNY, CDR2 SVGAGI (reference sequence). Trimming took off 6 bases at V and 4 bases at J, with 10 bases between the two ends. The CDR3 has 12 amino acids. CDR3: CASRRDTYEQYF. The CDR3 DNA sequence: TGTGCCAGCAGAAGGGACACTTACGAGCAGTACTTC.

The rearrangement links TRBV2 to TRBJ2-4; 8 positions agree with TRBD1. The CDR3 sequence is 15 residues long. V lost 3 bases and J lost 2; bases outside the gene matches: 3. Germline values: CDR1 SNHLY, CDR2 FYNNEI. The CDR3: CASSDWTGTKNIQYF. In nucleotides, the CDR3 is TGTGCCAGCAGTGATTGGACAGGGACCAAAAACATTCAGTACTTC.

The gene calls are TRBV28 and TRBJ1-1; D perhaps matches TRBD1 (5 bases). The CDR3 totals 14 residues. The germline V gene has CDR1 MDHEN and CDR2 SYDVKM. V was trimmed by 6 bases and J by 0 bases, leaving 11 bases between them. This CDR3 reads CASRMGRMNTEAFF. Written as DNA, the CDR3 is TGTGCCAGCAGGATGGGGCGGATGAACACTGAAGCTTTCTTT.

This chain links TRBV4-1 with TRBJ1-2; D not certain. This CDR3 spans 15 amino acids. Trimming pared 7 bases from V and 6 bases from J, leaving 21 bases between. Per the germline V gene, CDR1 is MGHRA and CDR2 is YSYEKL. The CDR3 loop reads CASTSTPGRQDGYTF. CDR3 DNA sequence: TGCGCCAGCACCTCAACCCCGGGGAGGCAAGATGGCTACACCTTC.

This chain connects TRBV21-1 to TRBJ2-7; the listed D gene, TRBD1, was not tested against the DNA. TRBV21-1 is a known pseudogene. This CDR3 spans 14 amino acids. CDR3 sequence (DNA): TGTGCCAGCAGCAAGGGTGGCAGGAACTACGAGCAGTACTTC. It encodes CASSKGGRNYEQYF.

This rearrangement joins TRBV9 to TRBJ1-2, with no clear D. Germline values: CDR1 SGDLS, CDR2 YYNGEE. The V end lost 0 bases, the J end lost 2 bases, and 11 bases lay between the germline ends. The CDR3 has 15 residues. CDR3 nucleotides: TGTGCCAGCAGCGTAGCTAGGCCAGTAAACTATGGCTACACCTTC. As protein: CASSVARPVNYGYTF. The full variable domain, with the rest looked up from reference TRBV9 and TRBJ1-2, is DSGVTQTPKHLITATGQRVTLRCSPRSGDLSVYWYQQSLDQGLQFLIQYYNGEERAKGNILERFSAQQFPDLHSELNLSSLELGDSALYFCASSVARPVNYGYTFGSGTRLTVV.

This sequence joins TRBV7-2 and TRBJ2-7; 11 positions agree with TRBD2. This CDR3 has 15 residues. Germline V lookup: CDR1 SGHTA, CDR2 FQGNSA. The V gene end was trimmed by 5 bases and the J gene end by 3 bases; junction bases not matched to a gene: 6. The chain's CDR3 is CASSPRLAGNYEQYF. In DNA, the CDR3 is TGTGCCAGCAGCCCGCGACTAGCGGGGAACTACGAGCAGTACTTC.

This clone was observed once. The chain couples TRBV11-2 to TRBJ2-7; maybe TRBD1 (5 bases). The CDR3 is 14 residues long. The germline V and J ends were trimmed by 1 base and 3 bases, with 10 bases remaining between them. Per the germline V gene, CDR1 is SGHAT and CDR2 is FQNNGV. CDR3 protein: CASSLAGAFYEQYV. CDR3 coding DNA: TGTGCCAGCAGCTTAGCTGGGGCCTTCTACGAGCAGTACGTC.

This clone occurred a few times. This chain uses TRBV18 with TRBJ2-1, with 15 bases lining up with TRBD2. Looked up from germline, CDR1 is KGHSH and CDR2 is LQKENI. The CDR3 is 19 residues long. With V trimmed by 4 bases and J by 4 bases, 11 bases remained unmatched. The CDR3, as DNA: TGTGCCAGCTCACTAGCCGGGACTAGCGGGGGGAGTGCGTACAATGAGCAGTTCTTC. Its protein is CASSLAGTSGGSAYNEQFF.

The gene calls are TRBV7-2 and TRBJ2-1; maybe TRBD2 (6 bases). The CDR3 extends over 15 amino acids. Germline values: CDR1 SGHTA, CDR2 FQGNSA. V was shortened by 2 bases and J by 5 bases, with 13 bases between the two germline ends. CDR3 loop: CASSLSLAPNNEQFF. The CDR3 nucleotides are TGTGCCAGCAGCTTATCTCTAGCGCCCAACAATGAGCAGTTCTTC.

The chain recombines TRBV15 with TRBJ2-7; TRBD1 matches at 10 bases. Germline-derived CDR1 and CDR2 are LNHNV and YYDKDF (reference sequence). With 1 base clipped from V and 6 bases from J, the junction kept 6 bases outside the gene matches. The CDR3 runs to 15 residues. CDR3 bases: TGTGCCACCAGCAGAGCCGGGACAGGGGTCGGCGAGCAGTACTTC. It specifies CATSRAGTGVGEQYF. The variable domain in full, with the rest retrieved from reference TRBV15 and TRBJ2-7, is DAMVIQNPRYQVTQFGKPVTLSCSQTLNHNVMYWYQQKSSQAPKLLFHYYDKDFNNEADTPDNFQSRRPNTSFCFLDIRSPGLGDTAMYLCATSRAGTGVGEQYFGPGTRLTVT.

V is TRBV7-2 and J is TRBJ2-3, with 7 bases that match TRBD2. The V and J ends lost 5 bases and 4 bases, in that order; junction bases with no gene match: 12. The CDR3 contains 16 residues. Per germline, CDR1 SGHTA and CDR2 FQGNSA. The CDR3 sequence: CASSPFEIAGADTQYF. The DNA for the CDR3 is TGTGCCAGCAGCCCCTTCGAGATAGCGGGCGCAGATACGCAGTATTTT.

This clone was recorded once. J is TRBJ1-4 and V is TRBV4-1; TRBD1 is a possible D gene (5 bases). V lost 1 base to trimming and J lost 8 bases, with 23 bases between them. CDR1 and CDR2 (germline): MGHRA, YSYEKL. The CDR3 consists of 18 residues. The CDR3 DNA reads as TGCGCCAGCAGCCAAGGGTTTTATAGACTCAGGGCAGACGAAAAACTGTTTTTT. It specifies CASSQGFYRLRADEKLFF.

This clone occurred once. The chain employs TRBV9 and TRBJ2-3; D is possibly TRBD2 (6 bases). The germline V and J ends were trimmed by 0 bases and 2 bases, with 7 bases remaining between them. Per germline, CDR1 SGDLS and CDR2 YYNGEE. The CDR3 runs 14 residues. This CDR3 is CASSVAGVTDTQYF. The CDR3 DNA follows: TGTGCCAGCAGCGTAGCGGGGGTCACAGATACGCAGTATTTT.

This rearrangement joins TRBV6-1 to TRBJ2-5; 10 bases match TRBD2. V lost 4 bases to trimming and J lost 3 bases; unmatched junction nucleotides: 17. This CDR3 is built from 19 residues. In germline, CDR1 is MNHNS, CDR2 SASEGT. The CDR3 DNA reads as TGTGCCAGCAGTGCCGGACCTAGCGGGAGTGGTATATTGAAAGAGACCCAGTACTTC. Translation: CASSAGPSGSGILKETQYF.

This clone was counted between two and nine times. The V call is TRBV5-1, the J call TRBJ1-6; TRBD1 aligns across 8 bases. Germline lookup yields CDR1 SGHRS and CDR2 YFSETQ. The ends lost 4 bases at V and 7 bases at J; junction bases unmatched: 7. The CDR3 covers 15 residues. CDR3 amino acids: CASSTGQGSNSPLHF. CDR3 nucleotide sequence: TGCGCCAGCAGCACCGGACAGGGAAGCAATTCACCCCTCCACTTT.

V gene TRBV6-7 combines with J gene TRBJ2-3; 11 bases line up with TRBD2. TRBV6-7 is assigned to the ORF class and has an uncertain function. V dropped 8 bases and J dropped 9; count of bases not matched to a gene: 19. There are 17 residues in the CDR3. The CDR3 DNA reads TGTGCCAGCTTTCCCGCCGCTAGCGGGAGGCGGAGGGAGACGCAGTATTTT. Translation gives CASFPAASGRRRETQYF.

V and J are TRBV4-1 and TRBJ1-1; maybe TRBD1 (5 bases). CDR1 MGHRA and CDR2 YSYEKL come from the germline V gene. Trimming took off 2 bases at V and 1 base at J, with 8 bases between the two ends. The CDR3 totals 14 residues. This chain's CDR3 is CASSQYQGNTEAFF. Written as DNA, the CDR3 is TGCGCCAGCAGCCAATACCAGGGGAACACTGAAGCTTTCTTT.

This sequence joins TRBV7-2 and TRBJ2-1; the D is unclear. Trimming left V 1 base short and J 7 bases short, with 8 bases between. The CDR3 runs 13 residues. Germline CDR1 reads SGHTA; CDR2 reads FQGNSA. Here the CDR3 reads CASSLGPDNEQFF. The CDR3 DNA reads as TGTGCCAGCAGCTTAGGGCCCGATAATGAGCAGTTCTTC.

The chain links TRBV30 to TRBJ2-5; unclear D gene. V was cut by 0 bases and J by 5 bases, with 7 bases left in between. CDR1 GTSNPN and CDR2 SVGIG come from the germline V gene (reference sequence). CDR3 length: 12 amino acids. The CDR3 reads CAWSVVQETQYF. CDR3 nucleotide sequence: TGTGCCTGGAGTGTGGTTCAGGAGACCCAGTACTTC.

This chain joins TRBV23-1 and TRBJ1-4, with TRBD1 matching over 8 bases. TRBV23-1 is designated an ORF whose function remains uncertain. CDR3 size: 17 residues. J lost 2 bases, V lost 9 bases, and 14 bases had no gene match. CDR3 sequence: CASNLDRGSKTNEKLFF. The CDR3 DNA reads TGCGCCAGTAACCTCGACAGGGGCTCAAAGACTAATGAAAAACTGTTTTTT.

The chain employs TRBV24-1 and TRBJ1-2; TRBD1 is a possible D gene (6 bases). The V and J ends lost 8 bases and 6 bases respectively, with 6 bases between them. CDR3 length equals 10 residues. Per germline, CDR1 KGHDR and CDR2 SFDVKD. CDR3 amino acids: CATNRDGYTF. Written as DNA, the CDR3 is TGTGCCACCAACAGGGATGGCTACACCTTC.